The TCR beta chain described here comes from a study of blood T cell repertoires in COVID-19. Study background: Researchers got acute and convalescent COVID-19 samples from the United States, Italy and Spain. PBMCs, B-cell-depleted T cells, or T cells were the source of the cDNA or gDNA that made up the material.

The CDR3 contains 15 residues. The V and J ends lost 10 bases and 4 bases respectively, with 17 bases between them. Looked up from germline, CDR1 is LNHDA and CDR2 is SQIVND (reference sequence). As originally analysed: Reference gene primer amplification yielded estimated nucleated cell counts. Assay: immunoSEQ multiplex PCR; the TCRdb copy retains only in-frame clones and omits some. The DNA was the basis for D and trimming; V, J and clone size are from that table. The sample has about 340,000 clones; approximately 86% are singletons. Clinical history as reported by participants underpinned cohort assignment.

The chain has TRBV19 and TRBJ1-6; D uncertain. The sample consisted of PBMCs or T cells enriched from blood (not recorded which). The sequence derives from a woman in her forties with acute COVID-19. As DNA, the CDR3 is TGTGCCATCCACTGTGACACCCTATATAATTCACCCCTCCACTTT. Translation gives CAIHCDTLYNSPLHF.